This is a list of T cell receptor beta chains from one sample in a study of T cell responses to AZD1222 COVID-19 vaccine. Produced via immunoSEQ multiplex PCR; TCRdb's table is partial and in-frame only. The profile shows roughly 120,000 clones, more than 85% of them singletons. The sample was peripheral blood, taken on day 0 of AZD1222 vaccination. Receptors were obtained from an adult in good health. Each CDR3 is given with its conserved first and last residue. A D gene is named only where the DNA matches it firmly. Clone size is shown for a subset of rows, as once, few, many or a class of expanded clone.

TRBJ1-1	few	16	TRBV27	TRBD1	CASSPGTGKVNTEAFF	TGTGCCAGCAGTCCCGGGACAGGGAAAGTGAACACTGAAGCTTTCTTT
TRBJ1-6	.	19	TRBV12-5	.	CASAPPTRSGRRGRSPLHF	TGTGCTAGTGCTCCTCCTACACGCTCTGGTCGAAGGGGAAGGTCACCCCTCCACTTT
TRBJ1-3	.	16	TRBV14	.	CASKSTGSSPGNTIYF	TGTGCCAGCAAGAGTACTGGGTCTAGTCCGGGAAACACCATATATTTT
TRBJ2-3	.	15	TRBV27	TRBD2	CASSLSGTSGRATYF	TGTGCCAGCAGTTTGTCCGGGACTAGCGGGAGGGCCACGTATTTT
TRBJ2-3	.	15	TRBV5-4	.	CASSSPPWTPDTQYF	TGTGCCAGCAGCTCCCCCCCCTGGACCCCAGATACGCAGTATTTT
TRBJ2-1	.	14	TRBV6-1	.	CASSERGVYNEQFF	TGTGCCAGCAGTGAACGGGGCGTCTACAATGAGCAGTTCTTC
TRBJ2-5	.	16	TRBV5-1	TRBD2	CASSLGLAGGSETQYF	TGCGCCAGCAGCCTAGGACTAGCGGGAGGGTCAGAGACCCAGTACTTC
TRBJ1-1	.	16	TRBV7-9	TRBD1	CASSLAPGQHDAEAFF	TGTGCCAGCAGCTTAGCACCGGGACAGCATGACGCTGAAGCTTTCTTT
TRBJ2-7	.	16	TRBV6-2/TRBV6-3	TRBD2	CASSYSPGLPSYEQYF	TGTGCCAGCAGTTACTCGCCGGGACTACCTTCCTACGAGCAGTACTTC
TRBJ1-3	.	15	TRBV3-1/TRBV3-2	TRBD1	CASSPNKDRVDTIYF	TGTGCCAGCAGCCCTAATAAGGACAGGGTAGACACCATATATTTT
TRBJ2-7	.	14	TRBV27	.	CASSPLGQTYEQYF	TGTGCCAGCAGTCCCCTAGGACAGACCTACGAGCAGTACTTC
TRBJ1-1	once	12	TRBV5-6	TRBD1	CASSFTGGKAFF	TGTGCCAGCAGCTTCACAGGGGGCAAAGCTTTCTTT
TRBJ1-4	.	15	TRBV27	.	CASSSTTETNEKLFF	TGTGCCAGCAGTTCAACTACCGAGACTAATGAAAAACTGTTTTTT
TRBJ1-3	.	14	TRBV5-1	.	CASSLTGQGNTIYF	TGCGCCAGCAGCTTGACGGGGCAAGGAAACACCATATATTTT
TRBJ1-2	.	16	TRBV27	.	CASSLYGGVPHYGYTF	TGTGCCAGCAGTCTATATGGGGGGGTCCCGCACTATGGCTACACCTTC
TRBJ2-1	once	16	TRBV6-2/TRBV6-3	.	CASSVGWGGPYNEQFF	TGTGCCAGCAGTGTGGGTTGGGGCGGGCCCTACAATGAGCAGTTCTTC
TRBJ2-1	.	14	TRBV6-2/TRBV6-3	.	CASGYVAHNNEQFF	TGTGCCAGCGGTTACGTAGCGCACAACAATGAGCAGTTCTTC
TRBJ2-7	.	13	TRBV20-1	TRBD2	CSASSGLASEQYF	TGCAGTGCTAGTAGCGGACTAGCGAGTGAGCAGTACTTC
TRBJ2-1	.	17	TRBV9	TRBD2	CASTPSGTSGSIGEQFF	TGTGCCAGCACCCCTTCCGGGACTAGCGGGAGTATCGGTGAGCAGTTCTTC
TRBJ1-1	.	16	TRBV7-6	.	CASSLASGQLNTEAFF	TGTGCCAGCAGCTTAGCCTCCGGACAGCTGAACACTGAAGCTTTCTTT
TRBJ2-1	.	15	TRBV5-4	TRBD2	CASKLGLEGYNEQFF	TGTGCCAGCAAGTTGGGACTAGAGGGTTACAATGAGCAGTTCTTC
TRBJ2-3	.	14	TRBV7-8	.	CASSPRVMGDTQYF	TGTGCCAGCAGCCCCCGAGTAATGGGCGATACGCAGTATTTT
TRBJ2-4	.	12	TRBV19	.	CASSINRIIQYF	TGTGCCAGTAGTATCAATAGGATCATTCAGTACTTC
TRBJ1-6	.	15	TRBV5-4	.	CASSLAGSYNSPLHF	TGTGCCAGCAGCTTGGCCGGGTCCTATAATTCACCCCTCCACTTT
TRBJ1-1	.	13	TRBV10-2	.	CASSVGRNTEAFF	TGCGCCAGCAGTGTGGGGCGGAACACTGAAGCTTTCTTT
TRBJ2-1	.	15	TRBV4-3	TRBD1	CASSQGGTDYNEQFF	TGCGCCAGCAGCCAAGGTGGGACAGACTACAATGAGCAGTTCTTC
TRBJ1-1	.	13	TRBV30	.	CAWSVRDGTEAFF	TGTGCCTGGAGTGTACGGGACGGAACTGAAGCTTTCTTT
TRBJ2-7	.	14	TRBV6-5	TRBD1	CASRFRGSAYEQYF	TGTGCCAGCAGATTCAGGGGGTCGGCCTACGAGCAGTACTTC
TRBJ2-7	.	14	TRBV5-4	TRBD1	CASSLTGATYEQYF	TGTGCCAGCAGCCTTACAGGGGCCACCTACGAGCAGTACTTC
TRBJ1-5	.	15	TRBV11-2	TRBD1	CASSLGTGAMWPQHF	TGTGCCAGCAGCTTAGGGACAGGTGCTATGTGGCCCCAGCATTTT